Listed below are T cell receptor beta chains from one sample, sequenced in a study of molecular identifiers for immune sequencing clone quantification. TCRdb itself ran the PCR reads through MiXCR, one entry per CDR3 protein. Of hundreds of thousands of distinct CDR3 sequences in the sample, 20% to 25% were seen once. Sequencing used naive CD8+ T cells from blood, with Jurkat cell RNA spiked in. The receptors stem from a human donor in good health. Some libraries in this study had Jurkat cell RNA spiked in. Each CDR3 is given with its conserved first and last residue. A D gene is named only where the DNA matches it firmly. Size is omitted from some rows. Given values are once, few, many or a class for expanded clones.

j_call,clone_size,v_call,cdr3_length,d_call,cdr3_aa,cdr3_nt
TRBJ2-1,few,TRBV6-2/TRBV6-3,16,-,CASSSPVSASYNEQFF,TGTGCCAGCAGTTCCCCGGTTAGCGCCTCCTACAATGAGCAGTTCTTC
TRBJ2-7,many,TRBV29-1,15,TRBD2,CSVEGGLAGEGEQYF,TGCAGCGTTGAAGGCGGACTAGCGGGGGAGGGCGAGCAGTACTTC
TRBJ2-7,few,TRBV10-3,13,-,CATHDGQGHEQYF,TGTGCCACCCATGACGGACAAGGCCACGAGCAGTACTTC
TRBJ2-4,many,TRBV5-6,14,-,CASSPGHGRYIQYF,TGTGCCAGCAGCCCGGGACACGGCCGGTACATTCAGTACTTC
TRBJ2-7,many,TRBV7-6,13,-,CASRPAEGDEQYF,TGTGCCAGCAGACCCGCGGAAGGGGACGAGCAGTACTTC
TRBJ2-1,many,TRBV7-2,15,TRBD2,CASSSSGGTYNEQFF,TGTGCCAGCAGCTCTAGCGGGGGAACTTACAATGAGCAGTTCTTC
TRBJ2-6,many,TRBV5-1,16,TRBD1,CASSPDRASGANVLTF,TGCGCCAGCAGCCCGGACAGGGCGAGTGGGGCCAACGTCCTGACTTTC
TRBJ2-1,many,TRBV14,17,-,CASSQVQGTSSYNEQFF,TGTGCCAGCAGCCAAGTTCAGGGGACGAGCTCCTACAATGAGCAGTTCTTC
TRBJ2-2,many,TRBV7-9,15,-,CASSYDRKNTGELFF,TGTGCCAGCAGCTACGACAGAAAGAACACCGGGGAGCTGTTTTTT
TRBJ2-1,-,TRBV29-1,16,TRBD2,CSVEDATSGKYNEQFF,TGCAGCGTTGAAGATGCGACTAGCGGGAAGTACAATGAGCAGTTCTTC
TRBJ2-7,many,TRBV20-1,13,-,CSARGLSTYEQYF,TGCAGTGCTAGAGGGCTTAGTACCTACGAGCAGTACTTC
TRBJ1-1,many,TRBV12-3/TRBV12-4,13,-,CASSLTFDTEAFF,TGTGCCAGCAGTTTGACATTTGACACTGAAGCTTTCTTT
TRBJ1-2,many,TRBV13,16,-,CASSPSGHSPHYGYTF,TGTGCCAGCAGCCCGTCCGGACATAGCCCCCACTATGGCTACACCTTC
TRBJ2-1,many,TRBV4-3,15,-,CASSQDRGPYNEQFF,TGCGCCAGCAGCCAAGACAGGGGACCTTACAATGAGCAGTTCTTC
TRBJ1-2,-,TRBV3-1,14,-,CASSQDEVSYGYTF,TGTGCCAGCAGCCAAGATGAAGTCAGCTATGGCTACACCTTC
TRBJ2-1,many,TRBV6-2/TRBV6-3,16,TRBD2,CASSQSVVAGNNEQFF,TGTGCCAGCAGTCAATCGGTGGTAGCGGGAAACAATGAGCAGTTCTTC
TRBJ1-1,many,TRBV12-3/TRBV12-4,14,-,CASSFPGGITEAFF,TGTGCCAGCAGTTTTCCAGGTGGTATTACTGAAGCTTTCTTT
TRBJ2-3,-,TRBV4-3,18,TRBD2,CASSQETPPRGGSDTQYF,TGCGCCAGCAGCCAAGAAACCCCGCCTCGCGGGGGATCAGATACGCAGTATTTT
TRBJ2-1,many,TRBV5-4,14,-,CASSAGQILDEQFF,TGTGCCAGCAGCGCGGGACAGATACTTGATGAGCAGTTCTTC
TRBJ1-1,-,TRBV27,13,TRBD1,CASSHGTGREAFF,TGTGCCAGCAGTCACGGGACAGGGCGGGAGGCTTTCTTT
TRBJ2-7,-,TRBV11-2,13,-,CASSLLPSAEQYF,TGTGCCAGCAGCCTCCTCCCCAGCGCCGAGCAGTACTTC
TRBJ2-7,few,TRBV11-2,15,-,CASTDEVTGHYEQYF,TGTGCCAGCACCGACGAGGTAACAGGGCACTACGAGCAGTACTTC
TRBJ2-4,many,TRBV20-1,13,-,CSAIAEAKNIQYF,TGCAGTGCTATTGCAGAAGCCAAAAACATTCAGTACTTC
TRBJ2-7,many,TRBV7-2,16,TRBD1,CASSSDVGTGNYEQYF,TGTGCCAGCAGCTCCGACGTGGGGACAGGGAACTACGAGCAGTACTTC
TRBJ1-5,few,TRBV6-2/TRBV6-3,15,-,CASDDGTDSNQPQHF,TGTGCCAGCGATGACGGAACGGATAGCAATCAGCCCCAGCATTTT
TRBJ1-3,many,TRBV9,14,-,CASSVNPSGNTIYF,TGTGCCAGCAGCGTAAATCCCTCTGGAAACACCATATATTTT
TRBJ2-7,-,TRBV13,18,TRBD1,CASSLSTLDRDSSYEQYF,TGTGCCAGCAGCCTCTCAACTCTCGACAGGGATTCATCCTACGAGCAGTACTTC
TRBJ2-2,many,TRBV5-6,15,TRBD1,CASSPDRASTRELFF,TGTGCCAGCAGCCCGGACAGGGCCTCCACCCGGGAGCTGTTTTTT
TRBJ1-1,many,TRBV6-5,14,-,CASTPDPGWTEAFF,TGTGCCAGCACTCCGGACCCGGGTTGGACTGAAGCTTTCTTT
TRBJ2-1,-,TRBV3-1,17,TRBD1,CASSQDAGDRAYNEQFF,TGTGCCAGCAGCCAAGATGCCGGGGACAGGGCTTACAATGAGCAGTTCTTC
TRBJ2-6,-,TRBV27,15,-,CASSSSPSGANVLTF,TGTGCCAGCAGTTCATCGCCCTCTGGGGCCAACGTCCTGACTTTC
TRBJ2-2,-,TRBV23-1,18,TRBD2,CASSQSSLAGLRAGELFF,TGCGCCAGCAGTCAATCGTCCCTAGCGGGATTGCGAGCCGGGGAGCTGTTTTTT
TRBJ1-5,many,TRBV12-3/TRBV12-4,15,-,CASSPGPRSNQPQHF,TGTGCCAGCAGTCCCGGCCCACGCAGCAATCAGCCCCAGCATTTT
TRBJ2-3,many,TRBV6-2/TRBV6-3,12,-,CASSYNSDTQYF,TGTGCCAGCAGTTACAACTCAGATACGCAGTATTTT
TRBJ2-7,many,TRBV9,15,-,CASSVDGGSTYEQYF,TGTGCCAGCAGCGTAGACGGGGGATCAACTTACGAGCAGTACTTC